The following is a TCR beta chain sequence with its context. The data belong to a study of blood T cell repertoires in COVID-19. TCRdb's copy holds only in-frame clones and misses some; the assay was immunoSEQ multiplex PCR. The sample lists 290,000 or so clones, approximately 89% occurring once. Trimming took 6 bases from V and 8 from J; bases not matched to a gene: 11. This CDR3 has 15 residues. Germline V gene data show CDR1 as MNHEY and CDR2 as SVGAGI. The source of this sequence is a woman under 30 who had recovered from COVID-19. This rearrangement joins TRBV6-5 to TRBJ2-1; 9 bases fit TRBD1. The sequencing input was PBMCs or T cells enriched from blood (not recorded which). CDR3 sequence: CASSLTGGVWDEQFF. The DNA of the CDR3 is TGTGCCAGCAGCTTGACAGGGGGAGTTTGGGATGAGCAGTTCTTC.